The following is a T cell receptor (beta chain) sequence with its context. Its antigen is still unknown. The record has no base qualities; no much larger clone is one base away. For sequencing of the TCRbeta CDR3 region, genomic DNA was extracted from the sorted cells. The immunoSEQ Assay was used for sequencing of TCRbeta CDR3 regions. The immuneACCESS repertoire file appears here via TCRdb, limited to in-frame rearrangements. These files lack a portion of the clones; in checked studies, under half of the deficit traces to unresolved V genes, and the cause of the others is not known. Recorded for this sample are fewer than 60,000 clones; 70% to 90% of them occurred a single time. Roughly 0.77% of the sample is held by the ten biggest clonotypes. This specimen comes from a study of OX40 agonist ivuxolimab in advanced cancers. Background on the whole study: Ivuxolimab was an agonistic, fully human IgG2 monoclonal antibody directed against OX40 (CD134), a costimulatory receptor. Patients were allowed to have had prior anti-PD-1, anti-PD-L1 or anti-CTLA-4 therapy, and 40% of the dose-escalation patients had been treated with checkpoint inhibitors. In the dose-escalation cohort, approximately 82% of patients were male, and the mean age was roughly 60 years, with a range of roughly 23 to 85. The paper describes the monotherapy dose-escalation part (N of about 52 patients) of the phase I trial of ivuxolimab. Intravenous ivuxolimab was administered to patients every 2 weeks at six dose levels: 0.01, 0.1, 0.3, 1.5, 3 and 10 mg/kg. Among the approximately 54 dose-escalation patients, 19 had hepatocellular carcinoma, about 15 melanoma, 9 renal cell carcinoma and 9 head and neck cancer. Partial responses were achieved by three dose-escalation patients, of whom one had hepatocellular carcinoma and two had cutaneous melanoma. Peripheral TCRbeta sequencing was intended to test whether TCR sequence diversity was altered and clonal T-cell expansion was caused by ivuxolimab. Results and caveats for the whole study, not just this receptor: At doses of 0.1 to 3.0 mg/kg, clonal expansion of both CD4+ and CD8+ blood T cells was observed from baseline to week 6. After ivuxolimab, more expanded clones were found on average in CD8+ T cells than in CD4+ T cells. In partial responders in the 0.1-3.0 mg/kg groups, normalized peripheral clonal expansion was found to be among the lowest, especially among CD8+ T cells. Low levels of normalized T-cell clonal expansion were also seen in some patients who did not respond. Antigen specificity was not determined for the clonally expanded peripheral T cells.

Patients with autoimmune disease history or receiving systemic immunosuppression were excluded from the trial. Peripheral blood for TCR sequencing was collected from all dose cohorts at baseline, on cycle 4 day 1, and on cycle 7 day 1. The samples were taken from a phase I, first-in-human, multicenter, open-label dose-escalation trial of ivuxolimab. Adults with locally advanced or metastatic melanoma, renal cell, hepatocellular, or head and neck squamous cell carcinoma were enrolled in the trial. CD4+ and CD8+ T cells were sorted separately from peripheral blood before TCR sequencing. V is clipped by 2 bases and J by 5 bases, and the sequence between their germline boundaries is 7 bases long. CDR1 and CDR2, per the germline V gene, are SNHLY and FYNNEI. The CDR3, cysteine through phenylalanine, is 12 amino acids long. Only CDR3 DNA remains: 36 bases, in frame from the first base.

The starting material was CD4+ or CD8+ T cells sorted from blood, obtained in a trial of the OX40 agonist ivuxolimab. The chain uses TRBV2 and TRBJ2-7; no D gene can be assigned with confidence. The origin of this receptor is an adult with an advanced solid tumor such as melanoma, head and neck, liver or kidney cancer. Here the CDR3 is given as CASSEKRHEQYF. The sequence in DNA is TGTGCCAGCAGTGAAAAGCGTCACGAGCAGTACTTC.